This T cell receptor beta chain appears in the sequencing data of a study of cytomegalovirus exposure and HLA in healthy donors. Overall study: There were roughly 80 million unique TCRs (from HLA-typed donors) in an early data release. Study results and limitations: Researchers reportedly found TCR beta sequences accurately predicted most subjects' HLA-A and HLA-B alleles.

Comments on this clone: Its specificity is unknown.

It was with 60 Vbeta and 13 Jbeta primers that the PCR ran. Assay used: immunoSEQ multiplex PCR; TCRdb lists only in-frame clones, some missing. Counted here are about 130,000 clones, roughly 80% occurring once; the ten biggest clones make up roughly 1.2%. Germline trimming cut 5 bases from V and 0 bases from J; bases unmatched to any gene: 12. The germline V gene has CDR1 SGHNT and CDR2 YENEEA. The CDR3 contains 17 residues. The clonotype comes from a boy aged 5-17 years in good health and CMV-seronegative. This chain links TRBV11-3 with TRBJ1-1, with TRBD1 identical over 7 bases. Sequencing used PBMCs. CDR3 loop: CASSTPTGAIMNTEAFF. The CDR3 DNA reads as TGTGCCAGCAGCACTCCCACAGGGGCGATAATGAACACTGAAGCTTTCTTT.